The present T cell receptor (beta chain) was sequenced within a study of vaccination and CD4 T cells after COVID-19 (dated by TCRdb to 2022 to 2024). Notes on the research overall: Convalescent patients had a positive SARS-CoV-2 result on nasal swab PCR, and of these patients, nine had mild disease and one had severe disease. Six males and four females were included in the convalescent cohort, with two Hispanic individuals, seven Caucasians, two Asians and one multiracial person represented. Each participant got two doses of either the Pfizer-BioNTech BNT162b2 vaccine (n=8) or the Moderna mRNA-1273 vaccine (n=2). Post-COVID blood samples were collected from convalescent patients a median of around 96 days after diagnosis, with a range of roughly 35 to 161 days. Post-vaccine blood samples were obtained a median of about 70 days after the second vaccine dose, with a range of about 13 to 250 days. The cultures were stimulated with overlapping spike peptide pools from SARS-CoV-2 and from the common cold coronaviruses HCoV-NL63, HCoV-OC43 and HCoV-229E. Control cultures used a CEFX viral epitope pool as positive control, an HIV-1 Nef peptide pool as negative control, or no peptide. In more than eight COVID-19 convalescent patients and a handful of infection-naive healthy vaccine recipients, researchers compared the spike-specific CD4+ TCR repertoire from before mRNA vaccination with the repertoire from after. Overall study results and their limits: In convalescent patients, a median roughly 86% of post-vaccine SARS-CoV-2-reactive clones were detected only after vaccination, suggesting vaccine-specific priming. In convalescent patients, nearly all vaccine-specific clones (304 of 307) were found to be mono-reactive for SARS-CoV-2 spike rather than cross-reactive with common cold coronaviruses. The median count of SARS-CoV-2-reactive clonotypes went up from 20 to 25 after infection to a few dozen after vaccination, although the change was not significant. The number of convalescent patients in the study was relatively small, and the study did not examine early timepoints following natural infection.

This specimen's treatment or condition label, interpreted: approximately nine-day PBMC culture with coronavirus spike peptide pools or control peptides (ViraFEST assay). To expand antigen-specific T cells with peptide pools and then pick out the expanded clonotypes through TCR sequencing, the study relied on the ViraFEST assay. The positive SARS-CoV-2 PCR tests of the convalescent patients were dated from March to December 2020, before the Alpha, Beta and Delta variants emerged in the United States. Under 2.5 million PBMCs per well were cultured in IMDM with 5% human AB serum and roughly 9.3 IU/ml IL-2, plus 10 ug/ml peptide pools. On days 3 and 7, half of the culture medium was replaced with fresh IL-2-containing medium. After about nine days of culture, CD4+ T cells were isolated by negative selection with the EasySep CD4+ T cell isolation kit. PBMCs were separated from whole blood using Ficoll-Paque Plus gradient centrifugation and then either used fresh or cryopreserved at -140C. Triplicate wells were generally used for each culture condition.

To prepare the library, PCR was applied. TCR sequencing of DNA from cultured CD4+ T cells used the Oncomine TCR Beta short-read assay at the Johns Hopkins FTIC core. The QIAamp micro DNA kit was used to extract genomic DNA from the cultured CD4+ T cells. Oncomine TCR Beta libraries from cultured CD4+ T cells were pooled with unique dual indexes and sequenced on an Illumina iSeq 100. The original methods were these. Non-productive sequences were removed, and CDR3s not starting with C, not ending with F or W, or shorter than 7 amino acids were discarded. Antigen-specific clonotypes were identified with the MANAFEST web application by comparing peptide-stimulated wells with reference and other culture wells. For a clone to be called positive, the clone needed an FDR below 0.05, an odds ratio above 5, and a productive frequency above 0.1% in at least two of three replicate wells. Clonotypes that were significantly expanded in both SARS-CoV-2 spike wells and at least one common cold coronavirus spike condition were defined as cross-reactive. Similarity between CDR3 sequences was evaluated in R version 3.6.1 using Levenshtein distances (stringdist) and unrooted phylogenetic trees (ape). TCRdb reprocessed the public reads (quality trimming at Q25 with fastp, clone calling with MiXCR) and kept in-frame beta chains. Each record represents a unique CDR3 protein, reported with the most common genes and DNA among its rows. What appears here as the V and J calls and clone size reflects TCRdb's work, not the paper's. The sample table lists roughly 24,000 distinct CDR3 sequences, roughly 53% of them with a count of one. The ten largest clones take up around 2.7% of the sample.

Turning to this clonotype: The target of this receptor is not known. Base-call qualities are not available, and no considerably larger clone is one nucleotide away.

V gives up 5 bases and J gives up 3 bases, and the segment between their germline ends measures 12 bases. The CDR3 holds 13 amino acids from the cysteine to the phenylalanine. Only CDR3 DNA remains: 39 bases, in frame from the first base. In the germline V gene, CDR1 corresponds to SGHRS and CDR2 to YFSETQ. The sequencing sample was made of CD4+ T cells from blood, cultured in vitro. The sequence links TRBV5-1 to TRBJ2-7, with the identity of the D gene unclear. This TCR derives from a human donor who had recovered from COVID-19. DNA sequence: TGCGCCAGCAGGGGCACCAACTTCTACGAGCAGTACTTC. The translation is CASRGTNFYEQYF.